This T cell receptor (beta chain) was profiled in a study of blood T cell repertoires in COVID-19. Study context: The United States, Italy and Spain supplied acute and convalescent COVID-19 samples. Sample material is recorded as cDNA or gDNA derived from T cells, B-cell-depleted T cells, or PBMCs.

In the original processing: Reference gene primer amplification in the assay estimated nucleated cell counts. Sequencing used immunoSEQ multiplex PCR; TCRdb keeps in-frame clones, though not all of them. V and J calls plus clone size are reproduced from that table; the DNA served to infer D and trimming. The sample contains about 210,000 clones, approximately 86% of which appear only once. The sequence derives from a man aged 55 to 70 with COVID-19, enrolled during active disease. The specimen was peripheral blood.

CDR3 DNA: TGTGCCACCGCCGGGATCCCAGTGACGCCCCAGCATTTT. Its protein is CATAGIPVTPQHF. This chain uses TRBV19 with TRBJ1-5; no firm D call. Trimming took off 10 bases at V and 9 bases at J, with 19 bases between the two ends. This CDR3 has 13 amino acids. Germline V gene sequence: CDR1 LNHDA, CDR2 SQIVND (reference sequence).